The 26 T cell receptor beta chains below all came from one sample that was sequenced in a study of Tregs in tolerant kidney transplant recipients. Assay: immunoSEQ multiplex PCR; the TCRdb copy retains only in-frame clones and omits some. The profile shows 92,000 or so clones, 90% to 95% of them singletons. The specimen sequenced was CD8+ T cells from blood. These receptors came from a human donor in good health.

The rearrangement uses TRBV7-9 and TRBJ2-2; D perhaps matches TRBD2 (5 bases). V was pared by 5 bases and J by 6 bases, with 16 bases between. Looked up from germline, CDR1 is SEHNR and CDR2 is FQNEAQ (reference sequence). The CDR3 length is 15 residues. CDR3 DNA sequence: TGTGCCAGCAGCCCCACCCTTAGCGAGGCCGGGGAGCTGTTTTTT. Translating gives CASSPTLSEAGELFF.

The V gene is TRBV30, the J gene TRBJ2-2; 7 nucleotides agree with TRBD1. CDR3 length: 16 residues. Per the germline V gene, CDR1 is GTSNPN and CDR2 is SVGIG (reference sequence). V trimming: 6 bases; J trimming: 1 base; junction bases outside the gene matches: 11. As DNA, the CDR3 is TGTGCCTGCCCCTACCCGGGACAGCTGAACACCGGGGAGCTGTTTTTT. Translated: CACPYPGQLNTGELFF.

Only a few counts were recorded for this clone. The chain uses TRBV27 and TRBJ1-2; D call uncertain. The CDR3 covers 14 residues. Germline CDR1 and CDR2: MNHEY and SMNVEV (reference sequence). The ends were cut back, 0 bases at V and 4 bases at J, with 9 bases in the middle. Here the CDR3 reads CASSLSPGTYGYTF. CDR3 DNA: TGTGCCAGCAGTTTATCGCCAGGTACCTATGGCTACACCTTC.

The DNA of the CDR3 is TGTGCCTGGACCCAGGGGACTGAAGCTTTCTTT. Its protein product is CAWTQGTEAFF. The rearrangement links TRBV30 to TRBJ1-1; weak D call: TRBD1 (6 bases). Trimming removed 4 bases at V and 5 bases at J, with 8 bases between. The CDR3 sequence is 11 residues long. The germline gives CDR1 GTSNPN, CDR2 SVGIG (reference sequence).

The rearrangement links TRBV2 to TRBJ2-3, with TRBD2 matching 14 bases. The germline CDR1 and CDR2 sequences are SNHLY and FYNNEI. The CDR3 consists of 18 residues. V lost 6 bases, J lost 1 base, and 9 bases stayed unmatched. This CDR3 is CASSRLAGGAGGTDTQYF. The CDR3 DNA is TGTGCCAGCAGCCGACTAGCGGGGGGGGCCGGGGGCACAGATACGCAGTATTTT.

V usage is TRBV30 and J usage is TRBJ1-1; TRBD1 is a possible D gene (6 bases). Trimming removed 2 bases at V and 4 bases at J, with 11 bases between. CDR1 is GTSNPN and CDR2 is SVGIG in the germline V gene (reference sequence). This CDR3 has 13 amino acids. The CDR3 here is CAWSIPGVTEAFF. DNA of the CDR3: TGTGCCTGGAGTATCCCAGGGGTCACTGAAGCTTTCTTT.

The genes are TRBV30 and TRBJ1-2; a possible D gene is TRBD1 (6 bases). There are 14 residues in the CDR3. Trimming cost V 1 base and J 6 bases, with 15 bases left between them. Germline V lookup: CDR1 GTSNPN, CDR2 SVGIG (reference sequence). In DNA, the CDR3 is TGTGCCTGGAGTGGGAGCGTCAGGGGTCATGGCTACACCTTC. It yields the protein CAWSGSVRGHGYTF. The full variable domain, with the rest looked up from reference TRBV30 and TRBJ1-2, is SQTIHQWPATLVQPVGSPLSLECTVEGTSNPNLYWYRQAAGRGLQLLFYSVGIGQISSEVPQNLSASRPQDRQFILSSKKLLLSDSGFYLCAWSGSVRGHGYTFGSGTRLTVV.

V gene TRBV29-1 combines with J gene TRBJ2-3; the match to TRBD2 covers 9 bases. The J segment lost 4 bases and the V segment lost 6 bases, leaving 8 bases of the junction unmatched. Germline V gene sequence: CDR1 SQVTM, CDR2 ANQGSEA. The CDR3 is 14 residues long. CDR3: CSVTVAGVADTQYF. The CDR3 DNA reads TGCAGCGTGACGGTAGCGGGAGTCGCAGATACGCAGTATTTT.

The chain combines TRBV30 with TRBJ2-3, with 8 bases fitting TRBD2. The germline V gene has CDR1 GTSNPN and CDR2 SVGIG (reference sequence). J lost 6 bases, V lost 1 base, and 6 bases had no gene match. The CDR3 has 14 amino acids. The CDR3 coding sequence is TGTGCCTGGAGTGGACGGGAGGGCCTCGATACGCAGTATTTT. Its translation is CAWSGREGLDTQYF.

The chain combines TRBV5-1 with TRBJ2-5; 8 bases fit TRBD2. V was pared by 0 bases and J by 5 bases, with 12 bases of the junction left unmatched. The germline V gene has CDR1 SGHRS and CDR2 YFSETQ. The CDR3 sequence is 17 residues long. CDR3: CASSLGPLTGGPETQYF. CDR3 nucleotides: TGCGCCAGCAGCTTGGGGCCCCTTACGGGAGGGCCGGAGACCCAGTACTTC.

This clone showed up just once. The V call is TRBV19, the J call TRBJ2-1; TRBD2 matches 7 bases. The CDR3 is 16 amino acids. The J segment lost 2 bases and the V segment lost 6 bases, leaving 10 bases of the junction unmatched. Germline V CDR1 and CDR2: LNHDA, SQIVND (reference sequence). CDR3 in amino acids: CASRPVWGGTYNEQFF. As DNA, the CDR3 is TGTGCCAGTAGACCGGTTTGGGGGGGGACCTACAATGAGCAGTTCTTC.

The chain carries TRBV9 and TRBJ1-3, with 7 bases that match TRBD1. The CDR3 is 13 amino acids. The J segment lost 3 bases and the V segment lost 5 bases, leaving 2 bases of the junction unmatched. Per the germline V gene, CDR1 is SGDLS and CDR2 is YYNGEE. CDR3 nucleotide sequence: TGTGCCAGCAGTTACAGGGGTGGAAACACCATATATTTT. Translated: CASSYRGGNTIYF.

Details on this clone: This sample includes further DNA sequences coding for the same CDR3. DNA of the CDR3: TGTGCCAGCAGCGCCGGCGTTGTGGAAGCTTTCTTT. This translates into CASSAGVVEAFF. The chain links TRBV7-9 to TRBJ1-1; D not certain. The V and J ends lost 5 bases and 8 bases respectively, with 12 bases between them. Looked up from germline, CDR1 is SEHNR and CDR2 is FQNEAQ (reference sequence). The CDR3 is 12 residues long.

The V and J genes are TRBV12-5 and TRBJ1-1; weak D call: TRBD1 (6 bases). The ends were cut back, 2 bases at V and 4 bases at J, with 14 bases in the middle. The CDR3 runs 15 residues. The germline gives CDR1 LGHNT, CDR2 FRNRAP. Here the CDR3 DNA reads TGTGCTAGTGGTTTGTACGGACAGAGAGGCACTGAAGCTTTCTTT. Translating gives CASGLYGQRGTEAFF.

The rearrangement links TRBV19 to TRBJ2-7, with D possibly matching TRBD2 (5 bases). The V and J ends lost 5 bases and 3 bases respectively, with 11 bases between them. CDR3 length: 13 residues. Germline CDR1 and CDR2: LNHDA and SQIVND (reference sequence). The CDR3 is CASSPREYYEQYF. CDR3 in DNA: TGTGCCAGTAGTCCCCGGGAATACTACGAGCAGTACTTC.

The CDR3 region has the DNA TGTGCCAGCAGCTTGGTGGACAGGGGCTTTAATCAGCCCCAGCATTTT. This encodes CASSLVDRGFNQPQHF. This chain connects TRBV5-5 to TRBJ1-5, with 9 bases that match TRBD1. Looked up from germline, CDR1 is SGHKS and CDR2 is YYEKEE (reference sequence). The CDR3 covers 16 residues. Losses at the gene ends were 0 bases for V and 4 bases for J; bases not matched to a gene: 5.

This rearrangement joins TRBV4-1 to TRBJ2-1; 8 nucleotides align to TRBD2. With V trimmed by 3 bases and J by 0 bases, 7 bases remained unmatched. The V gene's germline CDR1 is MGHRA and CDR2 YSYEKL. This CDR3 spans 17 amino acids. CDR3 nucleotides: TGCGCCAGCAGCCAGGGATTCAGCGGGGGCTCCTACAATGAGCAGTTCTTC. This codes for CASSQGFSGGSYNEQFF.

The chain has TRBV7-6 and TRBJ1-1; D ambiguous. Germline V CDR1 and CDR2: SGHVS, FNYEAQ. V was shortened by 1 base and J by 0 bases, with 9 bases between the two germline ends. The CDR3 has 15 amino acids. CDR3 sequence: CASSLGAGMNTEAFF. Written as DNA, the CDR3 is TGTGCCAGCAGCTTAGGAGCGGGGATGAACACTGAAGCTTTCTTT.

The J gene is TRBJ2-3, the V gene TRBV5-6; 9 nucleotides align to TRBD1. Trimming took 2 bases from V and 4 from J; bases not matched to a gene: 5. Per germline, CDR1 SGHDT and CDR2 YYEEEE. The CDR3 is 15 amino acids. CDR3 sequence: CASSFPGQGSDTQYF. As DNA, the CDR3 is TGTGCCAGCAGCTTTCCGGGACAGGGATCAGATACGCAGTATTTT.

The chain is built from TRBV6-5 and TRBJ2-7; TRBD2 is a possible D gene (5 bases). Trimming took off 2 bases at V and 1 base at J, with 12 bases between the two ends. Germline CDR1 is MNHEY and CDR2 is SVGAGI. This CDR3 region has 15 residues. CDR3: CASSYDVRTSYEQYF. Written as DNA, the CDR3 is TGTGCCAGCAGTTACGACGTCAGGACTTCCTACGAGCAGTACTTC.

Comment on this clone: Other DNA sequences in the sample encode the same CDR3. The chain employs TRBV11-3 and TRBJ2-3; unclear D gene. The V end lost 0 bases, the J end lost 2 bases, and 9 bases lay between the germline ends. The CDR3 has 15 amino acids. Germline assignment: CDR1 SGHNT and CDR2 YENEEA. The CDR3 spells CASSLEGNPTDTQYF. The CDR3 coding sequence is TGTGCCAGCAGCTTAGAAGGGAACCCCACAGATACGCAGTATTTT.

This clone was detected only once. The rearrangement uses TRBV27 and TRBJ2-5, with TRBD2 as a possible D gene (6 bases). CDR3 length equals 14 residues. The V gene lost 5 bases and the J gene lost 2 bases, with 12 bases spanning the gap. Germline values: CDR1 MNHEY, CDR2 SMNVEV (reference sequence). This CDR3 reads CASSPPGLQETQYF. The CDR3 DNA reads TGTGCCAGCAGTCCCCCGGGACTGCAAGAGACCCAGTACTTC.

The chain's CDR3 is CASSSKGQGFHEQYF. CDR3 coding DNA: TGTGCCAGCAGCTCCAAGGGACAGGGGTTCCACGAGCAGTACTTC. This chain joins TRBV13 and TRBJ2-7; TRBD1 agrees at 10 bases. The CDR3 consists of 15 residues. The germline gives CDR1 PRHDT, CDR2 FYEKMQ (reference sequence). The ends lost 4 bases at V and 5 bases at J; junction bases unmatched: 8.

As for this clone: Different DNA sequences within this sample yield the same CDR3. The rearrangement joins TRBV6-1 to TRBJ2-7; no clear D gene. V dropped 1 base and J dropped 1 base, with 2 bases sitting between them. The CDR3 has 12 residues. The germline CDR1 and CDR2 sequences are MNHNS and SASEGT. CDR3 DNA: TGTGCCAGCAGTGAAGTATCCTACGAGCAGTACTTC. As protein: CASSEVSYEQYF.

J is TRBJ2-5 and V is TRBV27; D tentatively fits TRBD1 or TRBD2 (5 bases each). The V end lost 7 bases, the J end lost 4 bases, and 16 bases lay between the germline ends. There are 14 residues in the CDR3. CDR1 MNHEY and CDR2 SMNVEV come from the germline V gene (reference sequence). The CDR3 protein is CASKGWDGSETQYF. Written as DNA, the CDR3 is TGTGCCAGCAAGGGGTGGGACGGGTCAGAGACCCAGTACTTC.

This rearrangement joins TRBV27 to TRBJ2-3; 11 positions agree with TRBD1. CDR1 and CDR2 from the germline V gene are MNHEY and SMNVEV (reference sequence). V lost 6 bases and J lost 4; bases outside the gene matches: 6. The CDR3 is 15 residues long. In DNA, the CDR3 is TGTGCCAGCAGCTGGGGGACAGGGGGTGCAGATACGCAGTATTTT. Amino acid sequence: CASSWGTGGADTQYF.